This T cell receptor (beta chain) was identified in a study of blood T cell repertoires in COVID-19. In the study overall: Nucleic acid was either cDNA or gDNA, and it came from T cells, B-cell-depleted T cells, or PBMCs.

Germline V gene lookup returns CDR1 KGHSH and CDR2 LQKENI. CDR3 length: 12 residues. Between the trimmed V and J ends, which lost 3 bases and 6 bases, there was a span of 9 bases. Original data processing: Amplification of reference gene primers provided the estimated nucleated cell counts. Using immunoSEQ multiplex PCR, the repertoire was profiled, and TCRdb retains in-frame clones only, with some absent. From that table come the V and J calls and clone size; the DNA was used to work out D and trimming. This table has 250,000 to 350,000 clones, around 84% appearing once. Participant-reported clinical history was the basis for cohort assignment. Among Cohort 3 donors, those recovered had two negative PCRs, clearance, or symptom resolution.

Sequencing input: PBMCs or T cells enriched from blood (not recorded which). The rearrangement links TRBV18 to TRBJ2-7; no definite D call. The TCR originated in a woman between 45 and 60 years old who had recovered from COVID-19. The CDR3 loop reads CASSPEQVEQYF. In DNA form, the CDR3 reads TGTGCCAGCTCACCCGAGCAGGTCGAGCAGTACTTC.